These 31 T cell receptor beta chains were sequenced from one sample in a study of T cells in localized non-small cell lung cancer (dated by TCRdb to 2019 to 2021). Libraries were constructed by the immunoSEQ multiplex PCR assay. TCRdb re-hosts the immuneACCESS table, in-frame sequences only. Its copies lack some clones; in the studies checked, an unresolved V gene accounts for under half of them, and the cause for the rest is not known. The table for this sample lists about 59,000 clones; roughly 90% of them were counted only once. The ten largest account for around 20% of the sample. The starting material was peripheral blood, obtained before any cancer treatment. All receptors derive from a man between 40 and 70 years old with stage I squamous cell lung carcinoma.

V and J are TRBV5-1 and TRBJ2-1; D may be TRBD2 (5 bases). This CDR3 contains 13 residues. Germline V gene lookup returns CDR1 SGHRS and CDR2 YFSETQ. The germline V and J ends were trimmed by 5 bases and 4 bases, with 10 bases remaining between them. The CDR3 region is CASSSSGYNEQFF. The CDR3 coding sequence is TGCGCCAGCAGTTCCAGCGGTTACAATGAGCAGTTCTTC.

The chain recombines TRBV5-1 with TRBJ2-3; TRBD1 matches 9 bases. Germline CDR1 reads SGHRS; CDR2 reads YFSETQ. Trimming took 4 bases from V and 5 from J; bases not matched to a gene: 8. The CDR3 is 15 residues long. The CDR3 region is CASSRVPGQGDTQYF. For the CDR3, the DNA is TGCGCCAGCAGCCGCGTACCGGGACAGGGAGATACGCAGTATTTT.

This CDR3 is CASSDRTSATGELFF. The CDR3 DNA reads TGTGCCAGCAGTGACCGGACTAGCGCCACCGGGGAGCTGTTTTTT. The chain carries TRBV2 and TRBJ2-2, with 9 bases aligning to TRBD2. The CDR3 consists of 15 residues. V trimming: 3 bases; J trimming: 4 bases; junction bases outside the gene matches: 3. Germline-derived CDR1 and CDR2 are SNHLY and FYNNEI.

The chain recombines TRBV19 with TRBJ2-1; D not resolved. Germline V gene sequence: CDR1 LNHDA, CDR2 SQIVND (reference sequence). V was trimmed by 6 bases and J by 0 bases, leaving 24 bases between them. The CDR3 has 19 amino acids. For the CDR3, the DNA is TGTGCCAGTAGACTACACTCCCTGTGGCTCAATAGCTCCTACAATGAGCAGTTCTTC. As protein: CASRLHSLWLNSSYNEQFF.

This rearrangement joins TRBV5-8 to TRBJ1-3; D remains unclear. The germline V and J ends were trimmed by 4 bases and 0 bases, with 11 bases remaining between them. Germline V gives CDR1 SGHTS, CDR2 YDEGEE. The length of the CDR3 is 15 residues. The CDR3 DNA follows: TGTGCCAGCAGCCGTCTTTCAAACTCTGGAAACACCATATATTTT. This sequence encodes CASSRLSNSGNTIYF.

The chain has TRBV4-3 and TRBJ1-1; tentative D call: TRBD1 (6 bases). Germline assignment: CDR1 LGHNA and CDR2 YSLEER. This CDR3 has 14 residues. Trimming cost V 0 bases and J 11 bases, with 16 bases left between them. CDR3 loop: CASSQDLTGGYAFF. The CDR3, as DNA: TGCGCCAGCAGCCAAGATCTGACCGGGGGCTATGCTTTCTTT.

The V gene is TRBV7-2, the J gene TRBJ2-2; D is perhaps TRBD1 (6 bases). Germline V gives CDR1 SGHTA, CDR2 FQGNSA. The V end lost 6 bases, the J end lost 2 bases, and 13 bases lay between the germline ends. CDR3 size: 15 residues. The CDR3 sequence: CASRAQGINTGELFF. The CDR3 DNA follows: TGTGCCAGCAGGGCGCAGGGGATCAACACCGGGGAGCTGTTTTTT.

The V call is TRBV5-5, the J call TRBJ1-4; no clear D. Germline V gives CDR1 SGHKS, CDR2 YYEKEE (reference sequence). The CDR3 contains 15 residues. V lost 0 bases to trimming and J lost 4 bases, with 10 bases between them. As DNA, the CDR3 is TGTGCCAGCAGCTTGGCCCCTGCGGGTAATGAAAAACTGTTTTTT. Protein sequence: CASSLAPAGNEKLFF.

The V and J genes are TRBV27 and TRBJ2-5; TRBD2 agrees at 8 bases. Per germline, CDR1 MNHEY and CDR2 SMNVEV (reference sequence). The V gene end was trimmed by 0 bases and the J gene end by 7 bases; junction bases not matched to a gene: 13. The CDR3 has 17 residues. The CDR3 spells CASSLSVGTSGLGTQYF. In DNA form, the CDR3 reads TGTGCCAGCAGTTTATCAGTGGGCACTAGCGGCCTAGGGACCCAGTACTTC.

DNA of the CDR3: TGTGCCAGCTCACCCCTGAACACCGGGGAGCTGTTTTTT. Translation: CASSPLNTGELFF. The V gene is TRBV18, the J gene TRBJ2-2, with D unclear. CDR1 is KGHSH, CDR2 LQKENI, per germline. Trimming left V 3 bases short and J 1 base short, with 3 bases between. There are 13 residues in the CDR3.

This clone was recorded once. CDR3 bases: TGCAGCGGAAAACGACAGGGAGTTGTTGAAGCTTTCTTT. Residues: CSGKRQGVVEAFF. This chain uses TRBV29-1 with TRBJ1-1, with 7 bases identical to TRBD1. The CDR3 totals 13 residues. V trimming: 7 bases; J trimming: 7 bases; junction bases outside the gene matches: 12. Germline assignment: CDR1 SQVTM and CDR2 ANQGSEA.

The V gene is TRBV7-8, the J gene TRBJ2-5; 16 nucleotides match TRBD2. The CDR3 spans 17 residues. Trimming cost V 11 bases and J 0 bases; bases outside gene matches: 9. CDR1 and CDR2 (germline): SGHVS, FQNEAQ. CDR3 in DNA: TGTGCCCACGGTTCGGGACTAGCGGGAGGGTACCAAGAGACCCAGTACTTC. Protein product: CAHGSGLAGGYQETQYF.

V and J are TRBV18 and TRBJ2-3; 14 nucleotides match TRBD2. The J segment lost 2 bases and the V segment lost 4 bases, leaving 14 bases of the junction unmatched. CDR3 length: 20 amino acids. From germline, CDR1 is KGHSH and CDR2 LQKENI. The CDR3 here is CASSLTLTSGRAENTDTQYF. In DNA, the CDR3 is TGTGCCAGCTCACTCACTTTGACTAGCGGGAGGGCCGAGAACACAGATACGCAGTATTTT.

The chain couples TRBV28 to TRBJ2-7; no clear D. In germline, CDR1 is MDHEN, CDR2 SYDVKM. CDR3 length: 12 residues. The V gene lost 5 bases and the J gene lost 1 base, with 6 bases spanning the gap. The CDR3 reads CASSLASYEQYF. CDR3 DNA sequence: TGTGCCAGCAGTCTCGCATCCTACGAGCAGTACTTC.

The chain has TRBV10-2 and TRBJ1-5; no firm D call. The CDR3 length is 11 residues. Germline V lookup: CDR1 WSHSY, CDR2 SAAADI. V dropped 4 bases and J dropped 3 bases, with 1 base sitting between them. The CDR3 bases are TGCGCCAGCAGTGCCAATCAGCCCCAGCATTTT. Protein: CASSANQPQHF.

This chain uses TRBV7-8 with TRBJ2-3, with 10 bases fitting TRBD2. With V trimmed by 5 bases and J by 2 bases, 4 bases remained unmatched. Germline CDR1 is SGHVS and CDR2 is FQNEAQ. This CDR3 region has 15 residues. The CDR3 sequence: CASSPLAGSTDTQYF. The CDR3, as DNA: TGTGCCAGCAGCCCACTAGCGGGATCCACAGATACGCAGTATTTT.

J is TRBJ2-2 and V is TRBV19; D may correspond to TRBD1 or TRBD2 (5 bases each). Trimming stripped 2 bases from V and 1 base from J, with 14 bases between. Germline CDR1 reads LNHDA; CDR2 reads SQIVND (reference sequence). The CDR3 consists of 17 residues. The CDR3 DNA follows: TGTGCCAGTAGTATACCAAGGGACCAAATGAACACCGGGGAGCTGTTTTTT. Encoded protein: CASSIPRDQMNTGELFF.

In DNA, the CDR3 is TGTGCCAGCAGCCGCACCGGGACAGCATTCTACGAGCAGTACTTC. Translated: CASSRTGTAFYEQYF. The chain links TRBV28 to TRBJ2-7; 7 bases align to TRBD1. This CDR3 contains 15 residues. Germline trimming cut 6 bases from V and 3 bases from J; bases unmatched to any gene: 11. CDR1 and CDR2 (germline): MDHEN, SYDVKM.

The chain has TRBV7-9 and TRBJ1-1; D ambiguous. The CDR3 is made up of 11 amino acids. Germline assignment: CDR1 SEHNR and CDR2 FQNEAQ (reference sequence). The V and J ends lost 6 bases and 4 bases respectively, with 6 bases between them. CDR3 nucleotides: TGTGCCAGCAGGTCCCCCACTGAAGCTTTCTTT. Encoded protein: CASRSPTEAFF.

This chain joins TRBV7-6 and TRBJ1-3; tentatively, D is TRBD1 (5 bases). There are 16 residues in the CDR3. Germline V CDR1 and CDR2: SGHVS, FNYEAQ. V lost 4 bases and J lost 8, with 21 bases in between. CDR3 region: CASSSEGTRRVDTIYF. In DNA form, the CDR3 reads TGTGCCAGCAGCTCCGAAGGGACCCGGAGGGTAGACACCATATATTTT.

The chain employs TRBV11-2 and TRBJ1-1; TRBD1 agrees at 9 bases. V dropped 5 bases and J dropped 4; count of bases not matched to a gene: 14. This CDR3 has 17 residues. Germline V gene sequence: CDR1 SGHAT, CDR2 FQNNGV. This CDR3 reads CASSQTGGAFGGTEAFF. Here the CDR3 DNA reads TGTGCCAGCAGCCAAACAGGGGGCGCGTTTGGTGGCACTGAAGCTTTCTTT.

The chain is built from TRBV28 and TRBJ1-4; D is ambiguous. The CDR3 sequence is 15 residues long. Trimming removed 3 bases from V and 3 bases from J, with 11 bases in between. Germline V CDR1 and CDR2: MDHEN, SYDVKM. The CDR3 region has the DNA TGTGCCAGCAGTTTTGGGCAGGAACCTAATGAAAAACTGTTTTTT. This sequence encodes CASSFGQEPNEKLFF.

This clone was detected once. The chain employs TRBV28 and TRBJ1-6, with D perhaps matching TRBD1 (5 bases). CDR1 is MDHEN, CDR2 SYDVKM, per germline. The CDR3 has 15 residues. V lost 5 bases and J 5 bases, leaving 13 bases between the germline ends. CDR3 sequence reads: CASSHQRGDNSPLHF. In DNA form, the CDR3 reads TGTGCCAGCAGTCACCAGAGGGGCGATAATTCACCCCTCCACTTT.

The rearrangement links TRBV14 to TRBJ2-5; 7 bases are shared with TRBD1. Germline trimming cut 1 base from V and 5 bases from J; bases unmatched to any gene: 16. This CDR3 has 18 residues. Germline values: CDR1 SGHDN, CDR2 FVKESK. CDR3 in amino acids: CASSQGAWQGEPRETQYF. CDR3 nucleotides: TGTGCCAGCAGCCAAGGGGCATGGCAGGGGGAGCCACGGGAGACCCAGTACTTC.

The chain recombines TRBV5-6 with TRBJ2-5; D is unclear. This CDR3 is built from 15 residues. Trimming stripped 3 bases from V and 5 bases from J, with 17 bases between. Germline lookup yields CDR1 SGHDT and CDR2 YYEEEE. The DNA for the CDR3 is TGTGCCAGCAGCTCCGGACGATCCCGCCGGGAGACCCAGTACTTC. It yields the protein CASSSGRSRRETQYF.

The rearrangement links TRBV10-2 to TRBJ1-1; D is possibly TRBD1 (5 bases). The CDR3 loop spans 14 amino acids. Germline V lookup: CDR1 WSHSY, CDR2 SAAADI. V lost 5 bases and J lost 1, with 11 bases in between. In nucleotides, the CDR3 is TGCGCCAGCAGTATCAGGGTTACGAACACTGAAGCTTTCTTT. Its protein is CASSIRVTNTEAFF.

V usage is TRBV11-2 and J usage is TRBJ1-1; weak D call: TRBD1 (5 bases). Looked up from germline, CDR1 is SGHAT and CDR2 is FQNNGV. This CDR3 has 17 amino acids. Deletions cut 5 bases from V and 1 base from J, with 20 bases between. The CDR3 nucleotides read TGTGCCAGCAGCCCCCTCTTATCGGGGCGCGGGAACACTGAAGCTTTCTTT. Residues: CASSPLLSGRGNTEAFF.

Here the CDR3 reads CASSATRGVNTIYF. The CDR3 region has the DNA TGTGCCAGCAGCGCAACCCGAGGAGTGAACACCATATATTTT. V is TRBV7-9 and J is TRBJ1-3, with no clear D. This CDR3 spans 14 amino acids. Germline CDR1 reads SEHNR; CDR2 reads FQNEAQ (reference sequence). V was cut by 5 bases and J by 7 bases, with 15 bases left in between.

This clone was seen only once. The chain links TRBV25-1 to TRBJ2-2; TRBD2 might be the D (6 bases). Between the trimmed V and J ends, which lost 5 bases and 7 bases, there was a span of 14 bases. The germline V gene encodes CDR1 MGHDK and CDR2 SYGVNS. The CDR3 runs 14 residues. CDR3 in amino acids: CASSPQGLVGELFF. The CDR3 DNA reads TGTGCCAGCAGTCCCCAGGGACTTGTCGGGGAGCTGTTTTTT.

The count of this clone is one. The chain recombines TRBV5-5 with TRBJ2-5; weak D call: TRBD2 (6 bases). CDR1 and CDR2 (germline): SGHKS, YYEKEE (reference sequence). This CDR3 has 15 residues. V lost 6 bases to trimming and J lost 4 bases, with 19 bases between them. DNA of the CDR3: TGTGCCAGCACCCCGCCCGGAGGGAGTGGAGAGACCCAGTACTTC. This sequence encodes CASTPPGGSGETQYF.

V gene TRBV7-2 combines with J gene TRBJ1-5; no firm D call. Trimming removed 3 bases from V and 7 bases from J, with 7 bases in between. Germline loops: CDR1 SGHTA, CDR2 FQGNSA. CDR3 length: 12 residues. CDR3 nucleotide sequence: TGTGCCAGCAGCTTCCTGTCCCAGCCCCAGCATTTT. Translated: CASSFLSQPQHF. The complete variable domain, with remaining parts taken from reference TRBV7-2 and TRBJ1-5, reads GAGVSQSPSNKVTEKGKDVELRCDPISGHTALYWYRQSLGQGLEFLIYFQGNSAPDKSGLPSDRFSAERTGGSVSTLTIQRTQQEDSAVYLCASSFLSQPQHFGDGTRLSIL.